A selection of T cell receptor beta chains follows, all from one sample in a study of T and B cells in COVID-19 patients. TCRdb itself ran the multiplex PCR reads through MiXCR, one entry per CDR3 protein. The sample has fewer than 3,500 distinct CDR3 sequences, approximately 24% seen once. The sequencing input was blood. The receptor set was obtained from a human donor with active COVID-19. Each CDR3 is given with its conserved first and last residue. Fields, in order: D gene, V gene, clone size, J gene, CDR3 DNA, CDR3 protein. D genes are given only for firm matches. Part of the rows lack a size; the others show once, few, many or a class for expanded clones.

>-|TRBV10-3|medium-sized|TRBJ2-6
TGTGCCATCAGTGAGTCGAGAGGGGCCGACTCTGGGGCCAACGTCCTGACTTTC
CAISESRGADSGANVLTF
>-|TRBV19|medium-sized|TRBJ1-5
TGTGCCAGTAGTACCCGCGGGGGACGCAATCAGCCCCAGCATTTT
CASSTRGGRNQPQHF
>TRBD1|TRBV6-5|medium-sized|TRBJ1-2
TGTGCCAGCAGGATCTACGGGACAGCCGACTATGGCTACACCTTC
CASRIYGTADYGYTF
>TRBD2|TRBV19|-|TRBJ2-2
TGTGCCAGTAGTTCCTTAGCGGGAGGAGGCACCGGGGAGCTGTTTTTT
CASSSLAGGGTGELFF
>-|TRBV20-1|-|TRBJ2-5
TGCAGTGCTAGACAGGGTGGCCAAGAGACCCAGTACTTC
CSARQGGQETQYF
>-|TRBV5-1|-|TRBJ1-2
TGCGCCAGCAGCTTGGAAGTGTATAACTATGGCTACACCTTC
CASSLEVYNYGYTF
>TRBD2|TRBV30|medium-sized|TRBJ2-5
TGTGCCTGGAGTGGGGAACTAAGCGGGATCCAAGAGACCCAGTACTTC
CAWSGELSGIQETQYF
>-|TRBV6-5|few|TRBJ1-5
TGTGCCAGCAGCAATGAGCGGGGGCAGCCCCAGCATTTT
CASSNERGQPQHF
>-|TRBV12-3/TRBV12-4|medium-sized|TRBJ1-4
TGTGCCAGCAGTTATAGAAGGGACGGCGAAAAACTGTTTTTT
CASSYRRDGEKLFF
>-|TRBV7-9|-|TRBJ2-7
TGTGCCAGCAGCTTAGGCCTGAGGGAGCAGTACTTC
CASSLGLREQYF
>-|TRBV7-2|-|TRBJ2-6
TGTGCCAGCAGCTACGACAGCTCTAAAGCCAACGTCCTGACTTTC
CASSYDSSKANVLTF
>TRBD1|TRBV5-4|medium-sized|TRBJ2-1
TGTGCCAGCAGCTTTAGGGACAGCTCCTACAATGAGCAGTTCTTC
CASSFRDSSYNEQFF
>-|TRBV21-1|few|TRBJ2-1
-
CASILGDFYNEQFF
>-|TRBV4-2|few|TRBJ2-2
TGTGCCAGCAGCCAAGGAGGCAGGGCTATCGACGCCGGGGAGCTGTTTTTT
CASSQGGRAIDAGELFF
>TRBD2|TRBV7-2|medium-sized|TRBJ2-2
TGTGCCGTCGCCAGCGGGAGTTATGTGGGCACCGGGGAGCTGTTTTTT
CAVASGSYVGTGELFF
>TRBD1|TRBV6-2/TRBV6-3|medium-sized|TRBJ2-7
TGTGCCAGCAGTTATGGCAGGGGGCAAGAGCAGTACTTC
CASSYGRGQEQYF
>-|TRBV5-1|few|TRBJ2-4
TGCGCCAGCAGCTTGGAAGGGGGTTTAGCCAAAAACATTCAGTACTTC
CASSLEGGLAKNIQYF
>-|TRBV5-1|few|TRBJ1-4
TGCGCCAGCGCCCTCGCAGGGGATAATGAAAAACTGTTTTTT
CASALAGDNEKLFF
>-|TRBV5-3|few|TRBJ2-2
TGTGCCAGAAGCTTGAGGCAGTGGGCCGACACCGGGGAGCTGTTTTTT
CARSLRQWADTGELFF
>-|TRBV19|medium-sized|TRBJ1-5
TGTGCCAGTAGTATACTACAGAAGCATCAGCCCCAGCATTTT
CASSILQKHQPQHF
>TRBD1|TRBV19|-|TRBJ1-1
TGTGCCAGTAGTGTGACAGGGGGGGCCCAAAGGTCCACTGAAGCTTTCTTT
CASSVTGGAQRSTEAFF
>-|TRBV5-1|-|TRBJ2-3
TGCGCCAGCAGCTTGGAAGGGAGGAGGACAGATACGCAGTATTTT
CASSLEGRRTDTQYF
>-|TRBV7-9|-|TRBJ1-5
TGTGCCAGCAGCTTAGGGGGGACTCAGCCCCAGCATTTT
CASSLGGTQPQHF
>-|TRBV5-4|medium-sized|TRBJ2-5
TGTGCCAGCAGCTTGGAGGTTAGCGAAGAGACCCAGTACTTC
CASSLEVSEETQYF
>-|TRBV30|medium-sized|TRBJ1-6
TGTGCCTGGGCCGACACAGGGAGCTCCTATAATTCACCCCTCCACTTT
CAWADTGSSYNSPLHF
>TRBD1|TRBV12-3/TRBV12-4|medium-sized|TRBJ1-2
TGTGCCAGCAGTTTAGCACCGGGACAGGGGAGCTACACCTTC
CASSLAPGQGSYTF
>TRBD1|TRBV13|few|TRBJ2-7
TGTGCCAGCAGCTTTGGACAGGGGGTTTACGAGCAGTACTTC
CASSFGQGVYEQYF
>-|TRBV25-1|-|TRBJ2-2
TGTGCCAGCAGTGCCCTCGAGAAGCTGTTTTTT
CASSALEKLFF
>-|TRBV30|medium-sized|TRBJ2-7
TGTGCCTGGAGTGTAGGGAACGAGCAGTACTTC
CAWSVGNEQYF
>-|TRBV7-2|-|TRBJ1-2
TGTGCCAGCAGCGATCCCGGACGCCCCTACTATGGCTACACCTTC
CASSDPGRPYYGYTF
>-|TRBV30|medium-sized|TRBJ1-1
TGTGCCTGGACACCGGGAGGTACTGAAGCTTTCTTT
CAWTPGGTEAFF
>TRBD2|TRBV20-1|-|TRBJ2-7
TGCAGTGCTACCACCGGGACTAGCGGGAGGCACTACGAGCAGTACTTC
CSATTGTSGRHYEQYF
>TRBD2|TRBV7-2|few|TRBJ2-7
TGTGCCAGCAGCTTGACTAGCGGGTACGAGCAGTACTTC
CASSLTSGYEQYF
>TRBD2|TRBV4-3|few|TRBJ2-3
TGCGCCAGCGGACTAGCGGGATACACAGATACGCAGTATTTT
CASGLAGYTDTQYF
>-|TRBV7-2|-|TRBJ2-3
TGTGCCAGCGATAGGGGGAGGGCCGAGACAGATACGCAGTATTTT
CASDRGRAETDTQYF
>TRBD1|TRBV6-6|few|TRBJ1-4
TGTGCCAGCAGTTACCATTTGGGGGAGGGGGCCGAAAAACTGTTTTTT
CASSYHLGEGAEKLFF
>-|TRBV5-1|-|TRBJ1-1
TGCGCCAGCAGAGTTCGACAGGCGACTAACACTGAAGCTTTCTTT
CASRVRQATNTEAFF
>TRBD1|TRBV30|medium-sized|TRBJ1-2
TGTGCCTGGAGTGGACAGGGAACCAAGACGGGCTATGGCTACACCTTC
CAWSGQGTKTGYGYTF
>-|TRBV10-2|medium-sized|TRBJ2-5
TGCGCCAGCGGAGAAGAGACCCAGTACTTC
CASGEETQYF
>TRBD1|TRBV6-5|-|TRBJ1-2
TGTGGCAGCAGTTACTCTTATACAGGGGTCGATGGCTACACCTTC
CGSSYSYTGVDGYTF
>-|TRBV6-2/TRBV6-3|-|TRBJ2-7
TGTGCCAGCAGTTTCCGGACGCCCGTCTCCTACGAGCAGTACTTC
CASSFRTPVSYEQYF
>-|TRBV12-3/TRBV12-4|few|TRBJ2-7
TGTGCCAGCAGTTTAACGGGGTCCTACGAGCAGTACTTC
CASSLTGSYEQYF
>-|TRBV6-2/TRBV6-3|medium-sized|TRBJ1-2
TGTGCCAGCGGACAGCGAAACTATGGCTACACCTTC
CASGQRNYGYTF
>-|TRBV5-5|medium-sized|TRBJ2-7
TGTGCCAGCAGCTTGGTAGGGTACGAGCAGTACTTC
CASSLVGYEQYF
>-|TRBV27|medium-sized|TRBJ1-6
TGTGCCAGTGCCTCGGGACAAAATAATTCACCCCTCCACTTT
CASASGQNNSPLHF
>-|TRBV28|-|TRBJ2-1
TGTGCCAGCAGTTTGACGTCCAGCTCCTACAATGAGCAGTTCTTC
CASSLTSSSYNEQFF
>-|TRBV30|medium-sized|TRBJ1-3
TGTGCCTGGAGTTACCAACTTGGAAACACCATATATTTT
CAWSYQLGNTIYF
>-|TRBV19|once|TRBJ2-3
TGTGCCAGTAGTATTGGGGGCCCTAAACAGGATACGCAGTATTTT
CASSIGGPKQDTQYF
>-|TRBV6-5|medium-sized|TRBJ2-7
TGTGCCAGCAGTTTTAGCCCTACTATCCTCTACGAGCAGTACTTC
CASSFSPTILYEQYF
>TRBD1|TRBV2|once|TRBJ2-3
TGTGCCAGCAGTCTGGACAGGGGGCACGATACGCAGTATTTT
CASSLDRGHDTQYF
>TRBD1|TRBV27|medium-sized|TRBJ1-2
TGTGCCAGCAGCGAGGGGGTAACAGGGGGCCCTTCGTATGGCTACACCTTC
CASSEGVTGGPSYGYTF
>-|TRBV4-3|-|TRBJ1-1
TGTGCCAGCAGCCCGACTTTCGGGCTCCGGAACACTGAAGCTTTCTTT
CASSPTFGLRNTEAFF
>-|TRBV10-3|-|TRBJ1-1
TGTGCCATCAGTGAAGGAGGCGGGGGGCTTGGCACTGAAGCTTTCTTT
CAISEGGGGLGTEAFF
>TRBD1|TRBV6-6|medium-sized|TRBJ2-7
TGTGCCAGCAGTTACGGGGGACAGGGACCCTACGAGCAGTACTTC
CASSYGGQGPYEQYF
>-|TRBV28|few|TRBJ2-7
TGTGCCAGCAGTTTCAACGGGCCCTACGAGCAGTACTTC
CASSFNGPYEQYF
>-|TRBV7-2|medium-sized|TRBJ2-2
TGTGCCAGCAGCTTAAGGGGGTCTCACACCGGGGAGCTGTTTTTT
CASSLRGSHTGELFF
>-|TRBV9|-|TRBJ1-2
TGTGCCAGCAGCGTAGATGACAGCCCCTATTATGGCTACACCTTC
CASSVDDSPYYGYTF
>TRBD2|TRBV5-4|-|TRBJ2-7
TGTGCCAGCAGCTTGGGACTAGCGGGAGGGCCGGGCGAGCAGTACTTC
CASSLGLAGGPGEQYF
>-|TRBV5-1|-|TRBJ2-7
TGCGCCAGCAGCTTGGAGGTCGGGAGCCTCGTCGAGCAGTACTTC
CASSLEVGSLVEQYF